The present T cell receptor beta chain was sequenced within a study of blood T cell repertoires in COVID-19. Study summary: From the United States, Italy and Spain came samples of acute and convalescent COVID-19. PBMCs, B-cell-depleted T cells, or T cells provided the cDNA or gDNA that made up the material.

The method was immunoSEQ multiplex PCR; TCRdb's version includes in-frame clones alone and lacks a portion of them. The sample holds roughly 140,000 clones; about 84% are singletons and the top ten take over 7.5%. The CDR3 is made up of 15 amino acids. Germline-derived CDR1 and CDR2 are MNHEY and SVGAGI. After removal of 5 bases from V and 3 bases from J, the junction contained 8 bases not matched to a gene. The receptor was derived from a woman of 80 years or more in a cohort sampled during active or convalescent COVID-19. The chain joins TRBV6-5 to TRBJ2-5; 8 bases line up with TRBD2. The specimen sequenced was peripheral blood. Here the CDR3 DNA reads TGTGCCAGCAGTCCGGGGCCAGCGGGGGAAGAGACCCAGTACTTC. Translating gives CASSPGPAGEETQYF.